This TCR beta chain appears in the sequencing data of a study of CD8 T cells in Susac syndrome (dated by TCRdb to between 2018 and 2020). Study-wide context: Repertoire sequencing was used to test whether CD8+ T cell activation and differentiation in Susac syndrome was antigen driven. CD8+ T cell repertoire clonality was compared between about a dozen healthy donors, approximately 14 Susac syndrome patients and 15 or so multiple sclerosis patients.

RNA was extracted using the RNeasy kit, and roughly 0.45 to 1 microgram was reverse transcribed with random hexamers. The immunoSEQ multiplex PCR assay, which covers 54 Vbeta and 13 Jbeta segments, was used to amplify TCR beta CDR3 regions. Bias from PCR amplification was corrected by using a synthetic template baseline for primer optimization and for computational correction. The authors processed their data as follows. Reads were annotated to V, D and J genes per IMGT and analyzed with immunoSEQ Analyzer, keeping only productive sequences. Clonality was computed as one minus Shannon entropy normalized by log2 of the number of productive unique sequences. For each patient and control, public and private clones were evaluated within the 100 most prevalent clones. Clones were defined as Susac-specific if absent from the healthy and MS cohorts, from more than 900 published viral clones and from other ImmuneACCESS disease sequences. Starting from the raw public reads, TCRdb applied fastp trimming at Q25, assembled clones with MiXCR and retained in-frame beta chains. One record per CDR3 amino acid sequence lists the most common genes and DNA. The V and J calls were not made by the authors but by TCRdb's processing. For this sample there are about 25,000 distinct CDR3 sequences; 94% appear just once. The ten largest clones add up to 0.27% of the sample.

High-throughput TCR beta sequencing profiled peripheral blood CD8+ and CD4+ T cells from healthy donors, Susac syndrome patients and multiple sclerosis patients. Healthy donors were included as age- and sex-matched controls. Bulk CD8+ and CD4+ T cells were purified by magnetic negative isolation, while CD8+ TEMRA cells were enriched using FACS. Blood was collected in EDTA tubes and processed within 24 hours, with PBMCs isolated through density gradient centrifugation. PBMCs destined for TCR sequencing were cryopreserved in liquid nitrogen and later thawed in a 37 °C water bath. A purity of at least 90% was achieved for sorted or isolated CD4+, CD8+ and CD8+ TEMRA cells. Concerning this clonotype: Its antigen remains undetermined. Nothing much larger sits one base from this clone, and base qualities are not available.

From the cysteine through the phenylalanine, the CDR3 covers 13 amino acids. This entry keeps only the CDR3 DNA: 39 bases, framed from base 1. In the germline V gene, CDR1 corresponds to MNHEY and CDR2 to SVGEGT. The junction shows trimming of 6 bases on V and 4 bases on J, plus 12 bases between the germline ends. Study-wide findings and limitations: The number of individuals in the TCR sequencing and HLA analysis was recognized as being relatively small.

The sequencing input was CD8+ T cells from PBMCs. The chain joins TRBV6-2 or TRBV6-3 to TRBJ1-1; the D gene identity is not certain. The TCR sequence derives from a human donor in good health. The sequenced DNA: TGTGCCAGCAGATTCCTCGAGTCCACTGAAGCTTTCTTT. Its translation is CASRFLESTEAFF.